One and the same sample provided the 27 T cell receptor beta chains below, sequenced in a study of cytotoxic CD8 clonotypes in ibrutinib-treated CLL. Profiled with immunoSEQ multiplex PCR; TCRdb holds only in-frame clones, not every one. The sample lists 150,000 to 250,000 clones, over 60% occurring once. Material: PBMCs, obtained after 24 months of ibrutinib treatment. The receptors derive from a human donor with chronic lymphocytic leukemia.

This chain links TRBV7-8 with TRBJ2-1, with D unclear. Between the trimmed V and J ends, which lost 1 base and 4 bases, there was a span of 20 bases. The V gene's germline CDR1 is SGHVS and CDR2 FQNEAQ. The CDR3 loop spans 18 amino acids. The CDR3 nucleotides read TGTGCCAGCAGCTTAGAACTAAGGCTATTAGGTCCTTACAATGAGCAGTTCTTC. It specifies CASSLELRLLGPYNEQFF.

This clone was counted only a few times. The J gene is TRBJ2-7, the V gene TRBV5-4; the D is unclear. V was cut by 4 bases and J by 3 bases, with 8 bases left in between. This CDR3 has 12 amino acids. Germline lookup yields CDR1 SGHNT and CDR2 YYREEE (reference sequence). The CDR3: CASSRPGYEQYF. As DNA, the CDR3 is TGTGCCAGCAGCCGACCTGGCTACGAGCAGTACTTC.

This sequence joins TRBV5-1 and TRBJ2-7; D is ambiguous. Per the germline V gene, CDR1 is SGHRS and CDR2 is YFSETQ. Trimming removed 0 bases from V and 7 bases from J, with 8 bases in between. The CDR3 has 12 amino acids. CDR3 in amino acids: CASSLDLGEQYF. CDR3 sequence (DNA): TGCGCCAGCAGCTTGGATTTGGGGGAGCAGTACTTC. Together with reference TRBV5-1 and TRBJ2-7, the CDR3 gives the full variable domain: KAGVTQTPRYLIKTRGQQVTLSCSPISGHRSVSWYQQTPGQGLQFLFEYFSETQRNKGNFPGRFSGRQFSNSRSEMNVSTLELGDSALYLCASSLDLGEQYFGPGTRLTVT.

CDR3 protein: CASRTASTYEQYF. The CDR3 coding sequence is TGTGCCAGTCGGACAGCCTCCACCTACGAGCAGTACTTC. The rearrangement joins TRBV6-6 to TRBJ2-7; tentative D call: TRBD1 (6 bases). V lost 9 bases and J 2 bases, leaving 14 bases between the germline ends. The length of the CDR3 is 13 residues. CDR1 is MNHNY and CDR2 is SVGAGI in the germline V gene (reference sequence).

This rearrangement joins TRBV30 to TRBJ2-7; D unresolved. The CDR3 is 15 amino acids. Germline V gene sequence: CDR1 GTSNPN, CDR2 SVGIG (reference sequence). The germline V and J ends were trimmed by 0 bases and 3 bases, with 15 bases remaining between them. This CDR3 reads CAWSVEEASFYEQYF. The DNA for the CDR3 is TGTGCCTGGAGTGTTGAAGAGGCTTCTTTCTACGAGCAGTACTTC.

The chain is built from TRBV7-8 and TRBJ1-1, with 7 bases fitting TRBD1. The CDR3 is made up of 17 amino acids. The germline gives CDR1 SGHVS, CDR2 FQNEAQ. V dropped 4 bases and J dropped 0; count of bases not matched to a gene: 11. CDR3 region: CASSSLGGQGMNTEAFF. Here the CDR3 DNA reads TGTGCCAGCAGCTCCCTAGGGGGCCAGGGGATGAACACTGAAGCTTTCTTT. Looking up the rest from reference TRBV7-8 and TRBJ1-1 gives the full variable domain: GAGVSQSPRYKVAKRGQDVALRCDPISGHVSLFWYQQALGQGPEFLTYFQNEAQLDKSGLPSDRFFAERPEGSVSTLKIQRTQQEDSAVYLCASSSLGGQGMNTEAFFGQGTRLTVV.

This chain connects TRBV6-5 to TRBJ2-7; D is possibly TRBD1 or TRBD2 (5 bases each). The CDR3 totals 12 residues. The V end was cut by 4 bases, the J end by 5 bases, with 9 bases between. CDR1 and CDR2 (germline): MNHEY, SVGAGI. The CDR3 DNA is TGTGCCAGCAGTTGGGGACCGAACGAGCAGTACTTC. The encoded protein is CASSWGPNEQYF.

The V and J genes are TRBV10-3 and TRBJ2-7, with 8 nucleotides matching TRBD1. This CDR3 is built from 14 residues. Germline V CDR1 and CDR2: ENHRY, SYGVKD. Trimming took 6 bases from V and 4 from J; bases not matched to a gene: 8. The CDR3 spells CAIRGQGVAYEQYF. CDR3 in DNA: TGTGCCATCAGAGGACAGGGAGTAGCGTACGAGCAGTACTTC.

This rearrangement joins TRBV6-5 to TRBJ1-1; perhaps TRBD1 as D (6 bases). CDR1 MNHEY and CDR2 SVGAGI come from the germline V gene. V was trimmed by 0 bases and J by 3 bases, leaving 8 bases between them. The CDR3 is made up of 14 amino acids. CDR3 loop: CASSYSDSYTEAFF. CDR3 in DNA: TGTGCCAGCAGTTACTCGGACAGTTACACTGAAGCTTTCTTT.

This rearrangement joins TRBV7-9 to TRBJ2-5; D is perhaps TRBD2 (6 bases). The V gene's germline CDR1 is SEHNR and CDR2 FQNEAQ (reference sequence). The V and J ends lost 5 bases and 5 bases respectively, with 18 bases between them. The CDR3 contains 15 residues. Here the CDR3 reads CASSPSLGSGETQYF. The CDR3 nucleotides read TGTGCCAGCAGCCCCTCCCTAGGAAGCGGGGAGACCCAGTACTTC.

The rearrangement links TRBV5-4 to TRBJ2-1, with 12 bases matching TRBD2. V was pared by 9 bases and J by 0 bases, with 4 bases of the junction left unmatched. The CDR3 covers 15 residues. Germline loops: CDR1 SGHNT, CDR2 YYREEE (reference sequence). In nucleotides, the CDR3 is TGTGCCACCTCGACTAGCGGGAGCTCCTACAATGAGCAGTTCTTC. Its protein product is CATSTSGSSYNEQFF.

This chain joins TRBV18 and TRBJ2-2; 9 positions match TRBD2. The CDR3 has 16 amino acids. The V segment lost 4 bases and the J segment 5 bases; nucleotides outside the gene matches: 8. In germline, CDR1 is KGHSH, CDR2 LQKENI. CDR3 sequence: CASSLATSGSTGELFF. The CDR3 nucleotides are TGTGCCAGCTCACTTGCGACTAGCGGATCGACCGGGGAGCTGTTTTTT.

As regards this clone: In the same sample, other DNA sequences code for this CDR3. The V and J genes are TRBV18 and TRBJ2-7, with a weak D call TRBD1 (6 bases). This CDR3 has 12 residues. V was pared by 4 bases and J by 4 bases, with 8 bases between. CDR1 and CDR2 from the germline V gene are KGHSH and LQKENI. CDR3 amino acids: CASSLQGYEQYF. DNA of the CDR3: TGTGCCAGCTCACTACAGGGTTACGAGCAGTACTTC.

This clone appeared a single time. The chain links TRBV7-6 to TRBJ1-3; a weak D match, TRBD1 (6 bases). The CDR3 spans 15 residues. The germline V and J ends were trimmed by 1 base and 0 bases, with 7 bases remaining between them. Germline V gene sequence: CDR1 SGHVS, CDR2 FNYEAQ. The CDR3 loop reads CASSLGGGSGNTIYF. CDR3 nucleotide sequence: TGTGCCAGCAGCTTAGGAGGGGGCTCTGGAAACACCATATATTTT.

The gene calls are TRBV10-3 and TRBJ1-5, with no clear D. V gave up 0 bases and J gave up 6 bases, with 9 bases separating them. CDR1 and CDR2 (germline): ENHRY, SYGVKD. The CDR3 loop spans 14 amino acids. CDR3 DNA sequence: TGTGCCATCAGTGAGTCTACGGGGTTTCAGCCCCAGCATTTT. Translated, it gives CAISESTGFQPQHF.

The chain combines TRBV5-1 with TRBJ2-7; D gene ambiguous. This CDR3 region has 11 residues. The germline V gene encodes CDR1 SGHRS and CDR2 YFSETQ. V lost 6 bases and J lost 2, with 6 bases in between. Written as DNA, the CDR3 is TGCGCCAGCAAAGCGACCTACGAGCAGTACTTC. This gives the protein CASKATYEQYF.

This clone was seen only once. As DNA, the CDR3 is TGTGCCAGCAGCGTGGGACTAGCGGGAGGGACCCAGTACTTC. This translates into CASSVGLAGGTQYF. V gene TRBV9 combines with J gene TRBJ2-5; 15 positions match TRBD2. The germline V gene has CDR1 SGDLS and CDR2 YYNGEE. V shed 2 bases and J 7 bases; nucleotides not matched to a gene: 0. This CDR3 is 14 amino acids long. Complete variable domain (other parts from reference TRBV9 and TRBJ2-5): DSGVTQTPKHLITATGQRVTLRCSPRSGDLSVYWYQQSLDQGLQFLIQYYNGEERAKGNILERFSAQQFPDLHSELNLSSLELGDSALYFCASSVGLAGGTQYFGPGTRLLVL.

For the CDR3, the DNA is TGTGCCTCACTTGAGCGGGACAGATCCTACGAGCAGTACTTC. Translating gives CASLERDRSYEQYF. The chain links TRBV28 to TRBJ2-7; tentatively, D is TRBD1 or TRBD2 (7 bases each). Germline V gene lookup returns CDR1 MDHEN and CDR2 SYDVKM. The germline V and J ends were trimmed by 11 bases and 1 base, with 18 bases remaining between them. The CDR3 loop spans 14 amino acids.

The chain links TRBV10-3 to TRBJ2-1; 7 positions agree with TRBD2. The junction had 9 bases not matched to a gene; V was cut back by 6 bases and J by 7 bases. This CDR3 is 14 amino acids long. Germline-derived CDR1 and CDR2 are ENHRY and SYGVKD. CDR3 sequence: CAISLGGGVNEQFF. The CDR3, as DNA: TGTGCCATCAGCCTTGGGGGAGGGGTGAATGAGCAGTTCTTC.

This sequence joins TRBV7-7 and TRBJ2-7, with TRBD1 identical over 7 bases. The germline V gene encodes CDR1 SSHAT and CDR2 FNYEAQ (reference sequence). The V and J ends lost 5 bases and 1 base, in that order; junction bases with no gene match: 5. The CDR3 runs to 14 residues. The CDR3 DNA sequence: TGTGCCAGCAGCCCCGGGACAGATTCCTACGAGCAGTACTTC. It is translated as CASSPGTDSYEQYF. Full variable domain (outside the CDR3, taken from reference TRBV7-7 and TRBJ2-7): GAGVSQSPRYKVTKRGQDVTLRCDPISSHATLYWYQQALGQGPEFLTYFNYEAQPDKSGLPSDRFSAERPEGSISTLTIQRTEQRDSAMYRCASSPGTDSYEQYFGPGTRLTVT.

This chain connects TRBV11-2 to TRBJ2-7; D ambiguous. Trimming took 5 bases from V and 9 from J, leaving 11 bases between them. Germline V lookup: CDR1 SGHAT, CDR2 FQNNGV. The CDR3 is 11 residues long. The CDR3 sequence: CASSVGSVQYF. DNA of the CDR3: TGTGCCAGCAGCGTAGGTTCTGTGCAGTACTTC.

V and J are TRBV27 and TRBJ2-3, with 7 bases matching TRBD2. The CDR3 covers 15 residues. Trimming at V came to 6 bases and at J to 1 base, leaving 7 bases not matched to a gene. From germline, CDR1 is MNHEY and CDR2 SMNVEV (reference sequence). The CDR3 protein is CASSLRAGGTDTQYF. The CDR3 DNA sequence: TGTGCCAGCAGCCTACGGGCGGGGGGCACAGATACGCAGTATTTT.

The chain joins TRBV7-9 to TRBJ2-2; no definite D call. Trimming left V 2 bases short and J 2 bases short, with 12 bases between. Germline lookup yields CDR1 SEHNR and CDR2 FQNEAQ (reference sequence). The CDR3 length is 16 residues. This CDR3 reads CASSLTPSSNTGELFF. The DNA of the CDR3 is TGTGCCAGCAGCTTAACCCCCTCGAGCAACACCGGGGAGCTGTTTTTT.

The chain carries TRBV19 and TRBJ2-3; either TRBD1 or TRBD2 may supply D (6 bases each). Deletions cut 7 bases from V and 3 bases from J, with 32 bases between. CDR3 size: 20 residues. Germline V gives CDR1 LNHDA, CDR2 SQIVND (reference sequence). The CDR3 sequence is CASTLGWAGNKEGVTDTQYF. The CDR3 coding sequence is TGTGCCAGTACCCTCGGCTGGGCGGGAAACAAGGAGGGGGTAACAGATACGCAGTATTTT.

CDR3 in amino acids: CASSQGTAEAEAFF. In DNA, the CDR3 is TGTGCCAGCAGCCAGGGGACAGCCGAGGCTGAAGCTTTCTTT. The V gene is TRBV16, the J gene TRBJ1-1; 7 bases match TRBD1. Germline-derived CDR1 and CDR2 are KGHSY and FQNENV. This CDR3 spans 14 amino acids. The J segment lost 6 bases and the V segment lost 3 bases, leaving 7 bases of the junction unmatched.

The chain has TRBV5-5 and TRBJ1-2; TRBD1 aligns across 8 bases. CDR1 and CDR2 from the germline V gene are SGHKS and YYEKEE (reference sequence). The junction had 5 bases not matched to a gene; V was cut back by 4 bases and J by 3 bases. This CDR3 is built from 14 residues. The CDR3 region has the DNA TGTGCCAGCAGCAACGACAGGGGTTACTATGGCTACACCTTC. Protein product: CASSNDRGYYGYTF.

This clone showed up just a few times. The genes are TRBV19 and TRBJ1-2, with D unresolved. The V and J ends lost 0 bases and 2 bases respectively, with 7 bases between them. The CDR3 is 14 amino acids. Germline loops: CDR1 LNHDA, CDR2 SQIVND (reference sequence). The CDR3 protein is CASSIDRGNYGYTF. CDR3 DNA: TGTGCCAGTAGTATAGATCGAGGGAACTATGGCTACACCTTC.